This record looks at one T cell receptor beta chain sequence and its context. Its antigen remains unknown. The record originates from a study of cytomegalovirus exposure and HLA in healthy donors. Findings and caveats of the study: Several top significant clusters appeared, in a later analysis, to be linked to common viral pathogens. A later analysis showed that HLA-associated TCR beta chains had undergone more clonal expansion than equally common others. The authors later found most CMV-associated TCR beta chains appeared HLA-restricted.

PCR amplification relied on 60 Vbeta primers (plus 13 Jbeta primers). Method: immunoSEQ multiplex PCR; TCRdb's copy keeps in-frame clones and lacks some. The repertoire holds 150,000 to 200,000 clones, more than 65% seen once, with less than 3.5% in the top ten. The receptor was isolated from a female donor in good health and CMV-seronegative. The source material was PBMCs.

The CDR3 DNA reads as TGTGCCAGCAGTGCTGGGGGGGCAGCCCTTTTCACCGGGGAGCTGTTTTTT. Amino acids: CASSAGGAALFTGELFF. J is TRBJ2-2 and V is TRBV2; D is perhaps TRBD2 (7 bases). The CDR3 runs 17 residues. Germline V gene sequence: CDR1 SNHLY, CDR2 FYNNEI. Trimming removed 4 bases from V and 4 bases from J, with 19 bases in between.